This TCR beta chain came from a study of T cell responses to AZD1222 COVID-19 vaccine. Findings and caveats of the study: There were mostly white British donors and more females than males, and clonal diversity was possibly underestimated.

As concerns this clone: Its target is not known.

The assay was immunoSEQ multiplex PCR, and TCRdb's table has in-frame clones only and misses some. The sample holds 70,000 or so clones, under 90% seen once. The clonotype was recovered from an adult who received the AZD1222 COVID-19 vaccine. The specimen was peripheral blood, collected 28 days after the second AZD1222 dose.

CDR3 sequence: CASSIFRGGGNQPQHF. The CDR3 bases are TGTGCCAGCAGCATCTTTCGCGGGGGGGGCAATCAGCCCCAGCATTTT. This chain joins TRBV6-2 or TRBV6-3 and TRBJ1-5, with a possible D match to TRBD1 (5 bases). From germline, CDR1 is MNHEY and CDR2 SVGEGT. The CDR3 has 16 amino acids. V was shortened by 6 bases and J by 2 bases, with 17 bases between the two germline ends.